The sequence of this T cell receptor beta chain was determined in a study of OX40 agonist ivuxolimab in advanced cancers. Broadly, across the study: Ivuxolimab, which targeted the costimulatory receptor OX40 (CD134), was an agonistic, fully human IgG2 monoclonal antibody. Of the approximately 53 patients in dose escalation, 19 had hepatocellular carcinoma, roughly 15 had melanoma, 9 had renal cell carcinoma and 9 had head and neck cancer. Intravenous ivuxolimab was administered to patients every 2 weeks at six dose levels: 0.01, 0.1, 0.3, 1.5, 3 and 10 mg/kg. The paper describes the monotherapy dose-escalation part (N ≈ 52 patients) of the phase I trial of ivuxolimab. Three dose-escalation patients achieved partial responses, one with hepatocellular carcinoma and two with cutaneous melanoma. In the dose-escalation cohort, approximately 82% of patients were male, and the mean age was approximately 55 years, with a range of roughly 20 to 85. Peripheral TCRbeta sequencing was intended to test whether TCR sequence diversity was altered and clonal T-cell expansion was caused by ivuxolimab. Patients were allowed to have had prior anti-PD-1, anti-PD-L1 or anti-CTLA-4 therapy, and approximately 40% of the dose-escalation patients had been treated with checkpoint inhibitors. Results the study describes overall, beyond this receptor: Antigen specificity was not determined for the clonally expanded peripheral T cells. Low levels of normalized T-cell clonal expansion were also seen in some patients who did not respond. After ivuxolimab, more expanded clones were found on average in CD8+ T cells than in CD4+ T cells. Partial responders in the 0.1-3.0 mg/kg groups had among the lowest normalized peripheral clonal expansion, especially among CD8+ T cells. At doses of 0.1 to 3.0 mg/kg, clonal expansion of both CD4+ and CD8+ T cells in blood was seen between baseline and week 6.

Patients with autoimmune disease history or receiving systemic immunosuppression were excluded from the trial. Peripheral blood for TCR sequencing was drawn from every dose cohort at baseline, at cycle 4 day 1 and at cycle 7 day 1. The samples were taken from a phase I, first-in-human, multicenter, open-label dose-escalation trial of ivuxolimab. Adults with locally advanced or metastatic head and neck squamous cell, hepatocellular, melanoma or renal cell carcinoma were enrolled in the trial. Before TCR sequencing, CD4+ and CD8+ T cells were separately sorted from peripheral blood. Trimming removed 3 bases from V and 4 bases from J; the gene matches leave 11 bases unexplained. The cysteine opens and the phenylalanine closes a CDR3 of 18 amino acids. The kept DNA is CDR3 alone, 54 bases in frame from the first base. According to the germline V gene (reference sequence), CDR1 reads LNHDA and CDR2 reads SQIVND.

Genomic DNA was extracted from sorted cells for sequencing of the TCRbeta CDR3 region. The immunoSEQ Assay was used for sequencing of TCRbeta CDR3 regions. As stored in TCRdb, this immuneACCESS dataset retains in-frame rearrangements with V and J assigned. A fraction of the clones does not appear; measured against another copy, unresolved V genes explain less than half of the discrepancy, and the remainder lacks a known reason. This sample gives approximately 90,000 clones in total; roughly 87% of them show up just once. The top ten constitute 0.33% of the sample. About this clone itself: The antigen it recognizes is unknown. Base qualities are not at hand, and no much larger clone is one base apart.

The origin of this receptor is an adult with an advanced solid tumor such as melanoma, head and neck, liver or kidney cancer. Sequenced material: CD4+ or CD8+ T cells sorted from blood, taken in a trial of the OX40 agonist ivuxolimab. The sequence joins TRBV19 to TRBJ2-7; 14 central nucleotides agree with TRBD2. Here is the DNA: TGTGCCAGTAGTATTGGACTAGCGGGAGGAGTGGAGCAGTACGAGCAGTACTTC. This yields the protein CASSIGLAGGVEQYEQYF.